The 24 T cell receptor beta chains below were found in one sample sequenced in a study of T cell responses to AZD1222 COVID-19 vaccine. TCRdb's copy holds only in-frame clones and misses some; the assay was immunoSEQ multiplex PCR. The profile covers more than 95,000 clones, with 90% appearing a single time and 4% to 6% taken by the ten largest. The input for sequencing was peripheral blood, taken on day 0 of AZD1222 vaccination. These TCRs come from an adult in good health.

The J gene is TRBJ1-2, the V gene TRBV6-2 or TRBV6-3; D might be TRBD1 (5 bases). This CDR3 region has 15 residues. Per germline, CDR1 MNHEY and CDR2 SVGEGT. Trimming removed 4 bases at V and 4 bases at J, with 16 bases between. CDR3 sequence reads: CASSWRREGSYGYTF. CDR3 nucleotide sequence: TGTGCCAGCAGTTGGCGCAGGGAGGGAAGCTATGGCTACACCTTC.

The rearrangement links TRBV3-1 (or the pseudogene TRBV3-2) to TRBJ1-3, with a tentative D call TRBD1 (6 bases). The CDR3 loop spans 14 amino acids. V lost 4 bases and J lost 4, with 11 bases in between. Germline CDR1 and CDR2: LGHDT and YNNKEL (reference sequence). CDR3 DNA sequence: TGTGCCAGCAGCCCCCGGACAGTAGGAAACACCATATATTTT. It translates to CASSPRTVGNTIYF.

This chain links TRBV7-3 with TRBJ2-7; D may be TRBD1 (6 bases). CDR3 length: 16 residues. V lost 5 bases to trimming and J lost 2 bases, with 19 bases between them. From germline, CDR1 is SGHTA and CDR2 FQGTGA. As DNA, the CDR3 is TGTGCCAGCAGCCAAAGCGGTATCAGGGGAACCTACGAGCAGTACTTC. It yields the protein CASSQSGIRGTYEQYF.

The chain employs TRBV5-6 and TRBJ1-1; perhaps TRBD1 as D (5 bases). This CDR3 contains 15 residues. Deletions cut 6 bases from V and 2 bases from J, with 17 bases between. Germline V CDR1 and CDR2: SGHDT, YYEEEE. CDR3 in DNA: TGTGCCAGCACCTCTCGCCGGGGGATAAACACTGAAGCTTTCTTT. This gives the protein CASTSRRGINTEAFF.

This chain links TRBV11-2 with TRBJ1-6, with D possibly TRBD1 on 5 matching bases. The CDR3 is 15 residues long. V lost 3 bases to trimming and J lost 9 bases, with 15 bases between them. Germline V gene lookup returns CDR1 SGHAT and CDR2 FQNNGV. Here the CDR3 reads CASSFRRGSSSPLHF. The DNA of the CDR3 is TGTGCCAGCAGCTTCCGGAGGGGTTCAAGTTCACCCCTCCACTTT.

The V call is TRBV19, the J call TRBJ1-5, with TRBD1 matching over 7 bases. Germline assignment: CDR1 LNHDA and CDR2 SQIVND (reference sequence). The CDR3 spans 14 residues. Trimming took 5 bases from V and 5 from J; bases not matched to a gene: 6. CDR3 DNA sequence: TGTGCCAGTAGTCCGACAGGGCCACATCAGCCCCAGCATTTT. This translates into CASSPTGPHQPQHF.

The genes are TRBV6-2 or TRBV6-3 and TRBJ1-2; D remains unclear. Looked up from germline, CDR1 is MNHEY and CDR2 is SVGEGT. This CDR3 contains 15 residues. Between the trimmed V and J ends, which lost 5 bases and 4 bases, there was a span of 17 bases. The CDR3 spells CASSPLNGRIYGYTF. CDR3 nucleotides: TGTGCCAGCAGTCCCCTTAACGGACGAATCTATGGCTACACCTTC.

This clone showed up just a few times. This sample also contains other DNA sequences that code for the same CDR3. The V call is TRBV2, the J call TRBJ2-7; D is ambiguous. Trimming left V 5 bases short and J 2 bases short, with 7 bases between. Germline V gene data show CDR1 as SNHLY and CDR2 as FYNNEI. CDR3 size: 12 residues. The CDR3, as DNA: TGTGCCAGCAGTCCCGATACCTACGAGCAGTACTTC. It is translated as CASSPDTYEQYF.

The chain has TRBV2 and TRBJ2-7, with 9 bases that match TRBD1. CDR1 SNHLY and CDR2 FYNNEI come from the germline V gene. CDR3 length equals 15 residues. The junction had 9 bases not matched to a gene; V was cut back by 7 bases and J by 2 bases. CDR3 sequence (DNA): TGTGCCAGCAACCAAGGACAGGGGCCCCCCTACGAGCAGTACTTC. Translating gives CASNQGQGPPYEQYF.

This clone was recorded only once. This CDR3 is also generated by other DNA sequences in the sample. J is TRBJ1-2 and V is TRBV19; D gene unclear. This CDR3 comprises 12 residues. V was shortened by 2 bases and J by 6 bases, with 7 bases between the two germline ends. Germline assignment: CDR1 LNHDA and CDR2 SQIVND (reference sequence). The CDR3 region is CASSIRRDGYTF. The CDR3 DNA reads TGTGCCAGTAGTATACGGCGGGATGGCTACACCTTC.

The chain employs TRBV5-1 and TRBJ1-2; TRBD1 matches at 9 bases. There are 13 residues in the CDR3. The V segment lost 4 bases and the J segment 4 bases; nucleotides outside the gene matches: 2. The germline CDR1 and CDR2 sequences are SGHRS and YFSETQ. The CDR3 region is CASSKGQGYGYTF. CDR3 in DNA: TGCGCCAGCAGCAAGGGACAGGGCTATGGCTACACCTTC. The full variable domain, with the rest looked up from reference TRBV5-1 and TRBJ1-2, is KAGVTQTPRYLIKTRGQQVTLSCSPISGHRSVSWYQQTPGQGLQFLFEYFSETQRNKGNFPGRFSGRQFSNSRSEMNVSTLELGDSALYLCASSKGQGYGYTFGSGTRLTVV.

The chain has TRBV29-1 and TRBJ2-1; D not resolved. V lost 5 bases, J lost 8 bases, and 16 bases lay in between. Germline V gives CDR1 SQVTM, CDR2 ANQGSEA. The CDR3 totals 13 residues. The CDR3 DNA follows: TGCAGCGTTTTAGGGTACGATCGCGATGAGCAGTTCTTC. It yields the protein CSVLGYDRDEQFF.

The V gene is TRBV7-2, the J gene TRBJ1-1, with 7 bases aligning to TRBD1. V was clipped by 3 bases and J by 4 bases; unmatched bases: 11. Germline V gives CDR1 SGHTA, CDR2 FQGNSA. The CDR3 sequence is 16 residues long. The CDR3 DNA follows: TGTGCCAGCAGCTTTGGCGACAGGGCGAGGGGCACTGAAGCTTTCTTT. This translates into CASSFGDRARGTEAFF.

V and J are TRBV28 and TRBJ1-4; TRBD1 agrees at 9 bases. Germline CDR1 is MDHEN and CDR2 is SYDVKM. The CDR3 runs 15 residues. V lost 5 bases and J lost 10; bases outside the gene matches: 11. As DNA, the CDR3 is TGTGCCAGCAGTCATTGGACAGGGGTCCCCGGAAAACTGTTTTTT. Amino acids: CASSHWTGVPGKLFF.

In nucleotides, the CDR3 is TGTGCCAGTAGTCAAGGGCCAGTCTCTGGAAACACCATATATTTT. Its translation: CASSQGPVSGNTIYF. The V and J genes are TRBV19 and TRBJ1-3; D is ambiguous. Germline-derived CDR1 and CDR2 are LNHDA and SQIVND (reference sequence). Trimming shortened V by 5 bases and J by 0 bases, and 11 bases separated the two germline ends. This CDR3 is built from 15 residues.

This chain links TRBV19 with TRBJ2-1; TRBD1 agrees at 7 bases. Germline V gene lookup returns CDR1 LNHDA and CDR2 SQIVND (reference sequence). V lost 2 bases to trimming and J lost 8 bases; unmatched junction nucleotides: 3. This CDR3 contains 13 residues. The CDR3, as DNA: TGTGCCAGTAGTATACCGACAGGGCATGAGCAGTTCTTC. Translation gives CASSIPTGHEQFF. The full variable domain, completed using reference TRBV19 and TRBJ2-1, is DGGITQSPKYLFRKEGQNVTLSCEQNLNHDAMYWYRQDPGQGLRLIYYSQIVNDFQKGDIAEGYSVSREKKESFPLTVTSAQKNPTAFYLCASSIPTGHEQFFGPGTRLTVL.

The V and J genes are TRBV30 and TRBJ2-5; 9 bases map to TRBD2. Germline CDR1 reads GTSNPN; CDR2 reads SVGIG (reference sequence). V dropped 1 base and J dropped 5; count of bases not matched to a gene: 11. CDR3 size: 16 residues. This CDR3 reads CAWSAPEAGGLETQYF. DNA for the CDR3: TGTGCCTGGAGTGCTCCGGAAGCGGGGGGATTGGAGACCCAGTACTTC.

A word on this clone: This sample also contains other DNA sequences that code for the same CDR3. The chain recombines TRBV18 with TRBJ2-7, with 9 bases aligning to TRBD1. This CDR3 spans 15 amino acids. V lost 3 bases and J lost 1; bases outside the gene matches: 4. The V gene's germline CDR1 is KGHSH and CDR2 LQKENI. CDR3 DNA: TGTGCCAGCTCACCGGGACAGGGAATATCCTACGAGCAGTACTTC. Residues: CASSPGQGISYEQYF.

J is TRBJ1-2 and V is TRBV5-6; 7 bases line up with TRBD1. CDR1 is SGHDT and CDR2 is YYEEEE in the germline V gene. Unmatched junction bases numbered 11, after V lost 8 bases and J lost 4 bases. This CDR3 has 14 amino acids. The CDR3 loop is CASTWRDRAYGYTF. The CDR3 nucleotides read TGTGCCAGTACCTGGCGGGACAGAGCCTATGGCTACACCTTC.

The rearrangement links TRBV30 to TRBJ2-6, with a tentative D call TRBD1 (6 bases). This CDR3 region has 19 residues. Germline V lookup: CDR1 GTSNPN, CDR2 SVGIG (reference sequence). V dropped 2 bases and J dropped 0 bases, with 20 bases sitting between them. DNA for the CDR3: TGTGCCTGGAGTTCCCCCCGGACAGCTACTCTCTCTGGGGCCAACGTCCTGACTTTC. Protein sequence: CAWSSPRTATLSGANVLTF.

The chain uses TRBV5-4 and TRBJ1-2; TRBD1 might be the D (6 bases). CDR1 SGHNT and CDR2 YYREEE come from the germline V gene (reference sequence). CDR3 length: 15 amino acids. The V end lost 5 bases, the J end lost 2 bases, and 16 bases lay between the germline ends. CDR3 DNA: TGTGCCAGCAGTCCCGGGACAACTCAAAACTATGGCTACACCTTC. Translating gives CASSPGTTQNYGYTF.

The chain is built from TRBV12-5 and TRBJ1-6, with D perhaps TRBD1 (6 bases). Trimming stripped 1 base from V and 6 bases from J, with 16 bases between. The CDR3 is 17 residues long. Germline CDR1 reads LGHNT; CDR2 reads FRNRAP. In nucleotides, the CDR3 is TGTGCTAGTGGTTTGGCACCCTTTGGGGGGCCTAATTCACCCCTCCACTTT. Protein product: CASGLAPFGGPNSPLHF. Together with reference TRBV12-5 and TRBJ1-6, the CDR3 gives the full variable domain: DARVTQTPRHKVTEMGQEVTMRCQPILGHNTVFWYRQTMMQGLELLAYFRNRAPLDDSGMPKDRFSAEMPDATLATLKIQPSEPRDSAVYFCASGLAPFGGPNSPLHFGNGTRLTVT.

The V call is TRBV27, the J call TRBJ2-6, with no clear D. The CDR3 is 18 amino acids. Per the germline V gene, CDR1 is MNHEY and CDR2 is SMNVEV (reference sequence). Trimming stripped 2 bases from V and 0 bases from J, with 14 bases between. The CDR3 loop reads CASSLDGSFFSGANVLTF. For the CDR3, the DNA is TGTGCCAGCAGTTTAGACGGCAGCTTTTTCTCTGGGGCCAACGTCCTGACTTTC.

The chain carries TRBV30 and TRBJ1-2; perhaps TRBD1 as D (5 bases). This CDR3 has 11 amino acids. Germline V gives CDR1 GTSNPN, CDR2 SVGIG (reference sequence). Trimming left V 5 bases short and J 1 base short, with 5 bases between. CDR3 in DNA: TGTGCCTGGGACAGTAACTATGGCTACACCTTC. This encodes CAWDSNYGYTF.